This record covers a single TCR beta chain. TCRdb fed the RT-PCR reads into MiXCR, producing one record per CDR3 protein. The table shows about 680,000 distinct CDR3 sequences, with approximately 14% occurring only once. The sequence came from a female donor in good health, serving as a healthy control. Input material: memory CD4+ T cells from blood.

This CDR3 reads CASSQFAGGDTEAFF. In DNA form, the CDR3 reads TGTGCCAGCAGCCAATTTGCAGGGGGTGACACTGAAGCTTTCTTT. The rearrangement joins TRBV16 to TRBJ1-1; 7 nucleotides align to TRBD1. V trimming: 1 base; J trimming: 3 bases; junction bases outside the gene matches: 5. Germline values: CDR1 KGHSY, CDR2 FQNENV. The CDR3 has 15 amino acids.